Each of the 9 T cell receptor beta chains below was sequenced from the same sample in a study of tumor T cells in aggressive B-cell lymphoma. The data were produced by immunoSEQ multiplex PCR, yet TCRdb's version contains in-frame clones alone and is incomplete. Here the sample spans thousands of clones, around 93% being singletons. Sequenced material: tumor tissue. The receptors were gathered from an adult with diffuse large B cell lymphoma.

This clone was seen once. Other DNA sequences of this sample code for an identical CDR3. V usage is TRBV5-1 and J usage is TRBJ2-1, with 9 bases identical to TRBD1. The CDR3 runs 16 residues. Looked up from germline, CDR1 is SGHRS and CDR2 is YFSETQ. J was trimmed by 7 bases and V by 2 bases; bases with no gene match: 10. The CDR3 bases are TGCGCCAGCAGCTTAGGGACTGGGACAGGGTCAAATGAGCAGTTCTTC. Residues: CASSLGTGTGSNEQFF. Filled out from reference TRBV5-1 and TRBJ2-1, the complete variable domain reads KAGVTQTPRYLIKTRGQQVTLSCSPISGHRSVSWYQQTPGQGLQFLFEYFSETQRNKGNFPGRFSGRQFSNSRSEMNVSTLELGDSALYLCASSLGTGTGSNEQFFGPGTRLTVL.

The rearrangement joins TRBV27 to TRBJ2-1; a possible D gene is TRBD2 (6 bases). Trimming took 2 bases from V and 7 from J, leaving 6 bases between them. Germline values: CDR1 MNHEY, CDR2 SMNVEV (reference sequence). CDR3 length: 12 amino acids. The CDR3: CASSLGGNEQFF. The DNA of the CDR3 is TGTGCCAGCAGTTTAGGGGGGAATGAGCAGTTCTTC.

The CDR3 coding sequence is TGTGCCAGCAGCCCCGGACAGTTTGAAGCTTTCTTT. Translation gives CASSPGQFEAFF. The rearrangement uses TRBV5-6 and TRBJ1-1, with D perhaps TRBD1 (6 bases). V was clipped by 4 bases and J by 7 bases, with 11 bases between them. The CDR3 is 12 residues long. CDR1 and CDR2 (germline): SGHDT, YYEEEE.

V usage is TRBV13 and J usage is TRBJ1-2; possible D gene TRBD1, 6 bases. The CDR3 is made up of 15 amino acids. The V gene lost 6 bases and the J gene lost 8 bases, with 22 bases spanning the gap. Per the germline V gene, CDR1 is PRHDT and CDR2 is FYEKMQ (reference sequence). CDR3 DNA: TGTGCCAGCAGACATACCTACGGGGGGGCCGAGGGCTACACCTTC. Translation: CASRHTYGGAEGYTF. The full variable domain, with the rest looked up from reference TRBV13 and TRBJ1-2, is AAGVIQSPRHLIKEKRETATLKCYPIPRHDTVYWYQQGPGQDPQFLISFYEKMQSDKGSIPDRFSAQQFSDYHSELNMSSLELGDSALYFCASRHTYGGAEGYTFGSGTRLTVV.

The chain uses TRBV7-3 and TRBJ2-5; 16 bases align to TRBD2. Trimming took 1 base from V and 9 from J; bases not matched to a gene: 14. Germline lookup yields CDR1 SGHTA and CDR2 FQGTGA. CDR3 length: 19 residues. CDR3 amino acids: CASSLRPGTSGGAEEAQYF. CDR3 DNA: TGTGCCAGCAGCTTAAGGCCCGGGACTAGCGGGGGGGCCGAGGAGGCCCAGTACTTC.

The CDR3 sequence is CASSHPREGGNEQFF. CDR3 sequence (DNA): TGCGCCAGCAGCCATCCCAGGGAGGGGGGGAATGAGCAGTTCTTC. J is TRBJ2-1 and V is TRBV5-1; a weak D match, TRBD2 (7 bases). Looked up from germline, CDR1 is SGHRS and CDR2 is YFSETQ. The CDR3 extends over 15 amino acids. Trimming left V 4 bases short and J 7 bases short, with 18 bases between.

The CDR3 loop reads CASTSTGGTEAFF. The CDR3 bases are TGTGCCAGCACTTCCACGGGGGGTACTGAAGCTTTCTTT. The chain carries TRBV7-3 and TRBJ1-1; D may be TRBD1 (5 bases). There are 13 residues in the CDR3. The germline V gene encodes CDR1 SGHTA and CDR2 FQGTGA. V was trimmed by 7 bases and J by 5 bases, leaving 14 bases between them. Variable domain in full (rest from reference TRBV7-3 and TRBJ1-1): GAGVSQTPSNKVTEKGKYVELRCDPISGHTALYWYRQSLGQGPEFLIYFQGTGAADDSGLPNDRFFAVRPEGSVSTLKIQRTERGDSAVYLCASTSTGGTEAFFGQGTRLTVV.

J is TRBJ1-2 and V is TRBV10-3; 10 bases agree with TRBD1. V shed 6 bases and J 8 bases; nucleotides not matched to a gene: 3. The CDR3 is 12 amino acids. Germline V gene lookup returns CDR1 ENHRY and CDR2 SYGVKD. The CDR3: CAIRGQGDGYTF. The CDR3 coding sequence is TGTGCCATCAGAGGACAGGGGGACGGCTACACCTTC.

This chain connects TRBV6-6 to TRBJ2-1, with TRBD2 matching 10 bases. The CDR3 length is 14 residues. Germline CDR1 is MNHNY and CDR2 is SVGAGI (reference sequence). Trimming cost V 5 bases and J 9 bases; bases outside gene matches: 7. The CDR3 here is CASSPRTSGIEQFF. The CDR3 nucleotides read TGTGCCAGCAGTCCCCGGACTAGCGGAATTGAGCAGTTCTTC.